This TCR beta chain was recovered during a study of CXCR4 blockade with PD-1 therapy in pancreatic cancer (dated by TCRdb to about 2019). Regarding the complete study: Multiplex immunohistochemistry and TCRbeta immunosequencing of resected pancreatic ductal adenocarcinoma were combined in the study with ex vivo slice culture in which PD-1 and CXCR4 blockade were tested. Two geographically distinct regions were TCR-sequenced from each of roughly six tumors to assess intratumoral heterogeneity. Overall results and qualifications from the work: Only TCRbeta chains were sequenced, so true antigen-specificity overlap of convergent dominant clones remained unconfirmed pending paired alpha-beta single-cell sequencing. Clonal expansion was observed in tumors, with a mean productive clonality of about 0.15 compared with roughly 0.048 in healthy blood, but no correlation between clonality and survival was found. A strong correlation was found between amino acid clone frequency and the number of distinct nucleotide rearrangements encoding each amino acid clone, suggesting convergent selection by common tumor antigens.

The archived tumor blocks came from patients who had not received neoadjuvant therapy before resection. The preserved-tissue arm of the study used approximately 30 surgical resection samples from 24 previously untreated pancreatic ductal adenocarcinoma patients. DNA for the resection arm was extracted from ten 5-micron curls of FFPE tumor lying next to the multiplex immunohistochemistry slide. Concerning this clone itself: Its recognized antigen is unknown. No much larger clone exists at a distance of one base, and base qualities are not known.

Using the immunoSEQ Assay at Adaptive Biotechnologies, the researchers immunosequenced TCRbeta CDR3 regions from the extracted DNA. The study's own analysis went as follows. To quantify the absolute abundance of each unique TCRbeta CDR3, sequences were collapsed and filtered. Clonality was calculated as 1 minus Pielou's evenness, with only productive in-frame rearrangements included in the computation. Regional overlap was measured by following the top 100 nucleotide rearrangements across paired samples, and the Morisita index was used to compare paired samples with unrelated samples. The immunoSEQ Rearrangement Details tool was used to assess convergence of nucleotide rearrangements onto identical amino acid sequences. The table comes from immuneACCESS by way of TCRdb, which keeps in-frame sequences with V and J called. Part of the clones is missing from these tables; in studies checked, under half for an unresolved V gene and the rest for unknown reasons. V, J and clone size were drawn from that table, and D and trimming were deduced from the DNA. The sample table holds approximately 18,000 clones, of which around 70% were seen once. Clones ranked in the top ten supply 5% to 7% of the sample.

Sequencing was done on a sample of tumor tissue. The TCR originated in a human donor with pancreatic ductal adenocarcinoma.

In nucleotide form, the sequence is TGTGCCAGCAGTTCGTTGGCAGGGGCAGGGACTAGGGGGTCCCGAGCCTACGAGCAGTACTTC. The translation is CASSSLAGAGTRGSRAYEQYF. Recombination connected TRBV28 to TRBJ2-7; 8 bases in between match TRBD2. CDR1 and CDR2 (MDHEN, SYDVKM) derive from the germline V gene. Spanning cysteine to phenylalanine, the CDR3 consists of 21 amino acids. The entry retains the CDR3 DNA only, 63 bases that are in frame from base 1. Trimmed from V: 4 bases; trimmed from J: 2 bases; junction bases lacking a gene match: 25.